The subject of this entry is one TCR beta chain. This sample is drawn from a study of blood T cell repertoires in COVID-19. The CDR3 totals 19 residues. Assay: immunoSEQ multiplex PCR; the TCRdb copy retains only in-frame clones and omits some. The table lists 110,000 to 150,000 clones, around 80% of them singletons. The receptor's source is a man in his sixties or seventies who had recovered from COVID-19. The sequenced sample consisted of peripheral blood. The J gene is TRBJ1-2, the V gene TRBV21-1; the table names TRBD1, a call not compared with the DNA. TRBV21-1 is given as a pseudogene. DNA of the CDR3: TGTGCCAGCATCGCAGTCTTTCCGGGACAGGGGTCGGTCAAATCGGGCTACACCTTC. Its protein product is CASIAVFPGQGSVKSGYTF.